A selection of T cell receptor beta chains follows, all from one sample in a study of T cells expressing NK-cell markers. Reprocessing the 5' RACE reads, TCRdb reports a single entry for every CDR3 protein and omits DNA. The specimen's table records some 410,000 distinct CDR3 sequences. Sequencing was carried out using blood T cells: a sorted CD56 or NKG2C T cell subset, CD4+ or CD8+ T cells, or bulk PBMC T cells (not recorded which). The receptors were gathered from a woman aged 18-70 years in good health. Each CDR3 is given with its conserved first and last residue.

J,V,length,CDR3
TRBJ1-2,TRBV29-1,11,CSVETGHGYTF
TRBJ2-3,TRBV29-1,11,CSGGQVVTQYF
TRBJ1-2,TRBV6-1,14,CASSEGVAGFAYTF
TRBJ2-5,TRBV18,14,CASSPLDRQETQYF
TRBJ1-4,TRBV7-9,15,CASSLPTGGDEKLFF
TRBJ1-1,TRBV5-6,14,CASSFGTGNTEAFF
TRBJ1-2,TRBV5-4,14,CASSLGQGGYGYTF
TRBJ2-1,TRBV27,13,CASTSGTTNEQFF
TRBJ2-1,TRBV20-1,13,CSATEGADNEQFF
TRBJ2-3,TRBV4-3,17,CASSQGFWDGSTDTQYF
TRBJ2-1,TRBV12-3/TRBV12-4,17,CASSIRPPGSMHNEQFF
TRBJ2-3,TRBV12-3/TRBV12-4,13,CASSLHQADTQYF
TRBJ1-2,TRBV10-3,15,CAISEGDGGDYGYTF
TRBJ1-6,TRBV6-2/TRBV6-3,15,CASSYDGQGRSPLHF
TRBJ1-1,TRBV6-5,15,CASSYSWQGNTEAFF
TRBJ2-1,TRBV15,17,CATSKLTSGGRNNEQFF
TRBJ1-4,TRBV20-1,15,CSARDPGGSGEKLFF
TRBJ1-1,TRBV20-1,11,CSAEGATEAFF
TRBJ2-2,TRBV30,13,CAWSGTATGELFF
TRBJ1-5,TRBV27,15,CASSPYNLRDQPQHF
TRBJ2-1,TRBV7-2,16,CASSVDQGGPYNEQFF
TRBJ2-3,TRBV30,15,CACGQGPQITDTQYF
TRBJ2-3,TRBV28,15,CASSTGGRVGDTQYF
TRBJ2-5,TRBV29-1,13,CSVGEGRQETQYF
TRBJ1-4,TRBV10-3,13,CAISEGVHEKLFF
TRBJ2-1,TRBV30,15,CAWTALAGVGNEQFF
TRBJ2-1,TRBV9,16,CASSVEGTNSYNEQFF
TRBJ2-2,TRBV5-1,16,CASSLTPEGAGGELFF
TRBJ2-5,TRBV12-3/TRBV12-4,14,CASRDGGWAETQYF
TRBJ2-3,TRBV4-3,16,CASSQDLAEVIDTQYF
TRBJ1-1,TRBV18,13,CASSPPAAYEAFF
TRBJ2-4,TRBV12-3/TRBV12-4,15,CASILQQRAKNIQYF
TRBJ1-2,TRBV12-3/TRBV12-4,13,CASSSGWAYGYTF
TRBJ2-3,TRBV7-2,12,CASSLVSGTQYF
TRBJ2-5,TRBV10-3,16,CAISESNAGGQETQYF
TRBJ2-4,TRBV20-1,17,CSARILAGGFAKNIQYF
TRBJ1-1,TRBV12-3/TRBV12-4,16,CASSLGRPTSNTEAFF
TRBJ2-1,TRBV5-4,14,CASLSGPSYNEQFF
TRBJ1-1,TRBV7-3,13,CASSPGTGEEAFF
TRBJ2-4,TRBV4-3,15,CASSQLGQVGNIQYF
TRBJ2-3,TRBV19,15,CASSQAGGSTDTQYF
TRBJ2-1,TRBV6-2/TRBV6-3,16,CASSLYERELYNEQFF
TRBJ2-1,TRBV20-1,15,CSASERLAGGFEQFF
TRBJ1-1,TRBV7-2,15,CASSFQGFKDTEAFF
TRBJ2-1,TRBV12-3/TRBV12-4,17,CASTSIAGITSYNEQFF
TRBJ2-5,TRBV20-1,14,CSARPGTGRETQYF
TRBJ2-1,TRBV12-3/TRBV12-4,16,CASSQTVTGSYNEQFF
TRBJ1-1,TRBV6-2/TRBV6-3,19,CASSYSLGLDRAPSAEAFF
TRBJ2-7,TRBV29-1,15,CSVEDLGQASYEQYF
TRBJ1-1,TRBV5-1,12,CASSAGRTEAFF
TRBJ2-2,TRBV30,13,CAWSLDRAGELFF
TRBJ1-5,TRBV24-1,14,CATSDPNSNQPQHF
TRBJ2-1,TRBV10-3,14,CAISVGTAYNEQFF
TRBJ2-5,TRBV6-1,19,CASTRGSLAGRRYQETQYF
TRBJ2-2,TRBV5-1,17,CASSLNWAQMNTGELFF
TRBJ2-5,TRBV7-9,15,CASSLIDRGRETQYF
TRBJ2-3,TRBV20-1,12,CSAGAGTDTQYF